A single sample is the source of the 31 T cell receptor beta chains below, sequenced in a study of T cells in Graves' hyperthyroidism and ophthalmopathy. Amplified TCR beta CDR3 regions came from RNA transcripts. The primer set for the first-round RT-PCR of the TCR CDR3 was HTBI. TCRdb called the multiplex PCR reads again in MiXCR, with one record for every CDR3 protein. The sample shows fewer than 900,000 distinct CDR3 sequences, around 15% of them seen only once. The specimen sequenced was blood. The source is a man between 18 and 35 years old with Graves' hyperthyroidism.

This clonotype was picked up a small number of times. The chain combines TRBV6-1 with TRBJ2-1; 14 positions match TRBD2. The V gene end was trimmed by 4 bases and the J gene end by 8 bases; junction bases not matched to a gene: 4. The CDR3 extends over 15 amino acids. Germline CDR1 is MNHNS and CDR2 is SASEGT. The CDR3 protein is CASSGLAGGSDEQFF. DNA of the CDR3: TGTGCCAGCAGTGGACTAGCGGGGGGGTCGGATGAGCAGTTCTTC.

Many counts were recorded for this clonotype. This chain uses TRBV6-1 with TRBJ1-1; D call uncertain. Trimming shortened V by 5 bases and J by 3 bases, and 10 bases separated the two germline ends. The CDR3 extends over 13 amino acids. Germline CDR1 is MNHNS and CDR2 is SASEGT. The CDR3 sequence: CASSTGYYTEAFF. CDR3 DNA sequence: TGTGCCAGCAGTACCGGCTATTACACTGAAGCTTTCTTT.

This clonotype showed up just a few times. The chain carries TRBV9 and TRBJ2-2; 10 bases fit TRBD1. V lost 4 bases and J lost 3; bases outside the gene matches: 3. The CDR3 runs 15 residues. Germline V gene sequence: CDR1 SGDLS, CDR2 YYNGEE. For the CDR3, the DNA is TGTGCCAGCAGCCTGACAGGGGGCCACACCGGGGAGCTGTTTTTT. Residues: CASSLTGGHTGELFF. The full variable domain, its missing parts supplied by reference TRBV9 and TRBJ2-2, is DSGVTQTPKHLITATGQRVTLRCSPRSGDLSVYWYQQSLDQGLQFLIQYYNGEERAKGNILERFSAQQFPDLHSELNLSSLELGDSALYFCASSLTGGHTGELFFGEGSRLTVL.

This clonotype was detected a few times. This chain connects TRBV7-3 to TRBJ2-3, with TRBD2 identical over 9 bases. There are 14 residues in the CDR3. The V segment lost 6 bases and the J segment 5 bases; nucleotides outside the gene matches: 6. Germline V CDR1 and CDR2: SGHTA, FQGTGA. The CDR3 coding sequence is TGTGCCAGCAGGGGGTCTAGCGGGGAAGATACGCAGTATTTT. It is translated as CASRGSSGEDTQYF. Using reference TRBV7-3 and TRBJ2-3 for the parts outside the CDR3, the full variable domain is GAGVSQTPSNKVTEKGKYVELRCDPISGHTALYWYRQSLGQGPEFLIYFQGTGAADDSGLPNDRFFAVRPEGSVSTLKIQRTERGDSAVYLCASRGSSGEDTQYFGPGTRLTVL.

This clonotype was observed at least ten times. The chain recombines TRBV28 with TRBJ2-7; 8 nucleotides line up with TRBD2. This CDR3 has 17 amino acids. Germline V gives CDR1 MDHEN, CDR2 SYDVKM. The V gene end was trimmed by 3 bases and the J gene end by 7 bases; junction bases not matched to a gene: 17. CDR3 region: CASSFFGRGAGDVEQYF. The CDR3 nucleotides read TGTGCCAGCAGTTTTTTTGGGAGGGGAGCGGGAGATGTTGAGCAGTACTTC.

Many counts were recorded for this clonotype. The V call is TRBV7-2, the J call TRBJ2-5; D is uncertain. Germline CDR1 and CDR2: SGHTA and FQGNSA. CDR3 size: 12 residues. V shed 0 bases and J shed 9 bases, with 8 bases lying between them. CDR3 sequence (DNA): TGTGCCAGCAGCTTAGCCGGAAGCGCCCAGTACTTC. This translates into CASSLAGSAQYF.

This chain links TRBV30 with TRBJ2-7; 9 bases map to TRBD1. The CDR3 contains 13 residues. Germline loops: CDR1 GTSNPN, CDR2 SVGIG (reference sequence). Unmatched junction bases numbered 5, after V lost 2 bases and J lost 6 bases. The CDR3 DNA sequence: TGTGCCTGGAGTACCGGGACAGGGACCGAGCAGTACTTC. Translated, it gives CAWSTGTGTEQYF.

This clonotype was observed a handful of times. The chain recombines TRBV27 with TRBJ1-5, with D perhaps TRBD1 (5 bases). Trimming left V 2 bases short and J 0 bases short, with 14 bases between. There are 17 residues in the CDR3. Germline-derived CDR1 and CDR2 are MNHEY and SMNVEV (reference sequence). The CDR3 DNA sequence: TGTGCCAGCAGTTTACGGCGGGACCGTTATAGCAATCAGCCCCAGCATTTT. This sequence encodes CASSLRRDRYSNQPQHF.

The chain recombines TRBV6-1 with TRBJ2-5, with TRBD2 matching over 10 bases. Germline V CDR1 and CDR2: MNHNS, SASEGT. This CDR3 spans 14 amino acids. V dropped 6 bases and J dropped 2; count of bases not matched to a gene: 3. CDR3 in DNA: TGTGCCAGCAGGCAAGCGGGAGGGCAAGAGACCCAGTACTTC. Translation gives CASRQAGGQETQYF.

The chain uses TRBV10-3 and TRBJ2-5, with TRBD1 matching 10 bases. The CDR3 has 14 amino acids. Looked up from germline, CDR1 is ENHRY and CDR2 is SYGVKD. J gave up 5 bases and V 6 bases, and 6 bases lay outside the gene matches. The CDR3 region has the DNA TGTGCCATCAGCCTACGACAGGGGGCTGAGACCCAGTACTTC. Amino acid sequence: CAISLRQGAETQYF.

Ten or more counts support this clonotype. This chain's CDR3 is CSAPYRANTQYF. The CDR3, as DNA: TGCAGTGCTCCTTACAGGGCGAATACGCAGTATTTT. The V call is TRBV20-1, the J call TRBJ2-3; D is perhaps TRBD1 (6 bases). The V gene lost 5 bases and the J gene lost 7 bases, with 13 bases spanning the gap. The CDR3 sequence is 12 residues long. Germline values: CDR1 DFQATT, CDR2 SNEGSKA (reference sequence).

This clonotype has ten or more counts. The CDR3 DNA follows: TGTGCCAGCAGTCTCTCCGGGACAAGTGGTGAAAAACTGTTTTTT. Translated, it gives CASSLSGTSGEKLFF. The V and J genes are TRBV6-1 and TRBJ1-4; weak D call: TRBD1 (6 bases). Germline CDR1 and CDR2: MNHNS and SASEGT. The V end was cut by 5 bases, the J end by 7 bases, with 17 bases between. This CDR3 comprises 15 residues.

The V gene is TRBV12-3 or TRBV12-4, the J gene TRBJ1-5; D gene unclear. V lost 6 bases and J lost 0, with 9 bases in between. CDR3 size: 14 residues. CDR3 loop: CASRNSNSNQPQHF. The DNA of the CDR3 is TGTGCCAGCAGGAACAGTAATAGCAATCAGCCCCAGCATTTT.

This clonotype was seen a few times. The V call is TRBV5-5, the J call TRBJ2-7; D gene uncertain. CDR1 is SGHKS and CDR2 is YYEKEE in the germline V gene (reference sequence). Trimming removed 1 base at V and 2 bases at J, with 7 bases between. This CDR3 is built from 13 residues. The CDR3 nucleotides read TGTGCCAGCAGCTTGCCCGTGCCCTACGAGCAGTACTTC. This translates into CASSLPVPYEQYF.

In DNA, the CDR3 is TGTGCCTCCTCGTGGGGGAGCGGGGAGGAAGGGTACTACAATGAGCAGTTCTTC. This gives the protein CASSWGSGEEGYYNEQFF. This chain connects TRBV10-3 to TRBJ2-1; 7 bases line up with TRBD2. The V gene end was trimmed by 11 bases and the J gene end by 3 bases; junction bases not matched to a gene: 22. CDR1 is ENHRY, CDR2 SYGVKD, per germline. The CDR3 spans 18 residues.

The chain uses TRBV5-1 and TRBJ2-7; the D is unclear. Trimming took 0 bases from V and 0 from J, leaving 10 bases between them. CDR3 length: 15 residues. Germline V lookup: CDR1 SGHRS, CDR2 YFSETQ. In DNA, the CDR3 is TGCGCCAGCAGCTTGGAGGCGGCAAGCTCCTACGAGCAGTACTTC. It is translated as CASSLEAASSYEQYF.

This clonotype occurred many times. This rearrangement joins TRBV20-1 to TRBJ2-7; D possibly corresponds to TRBD2 (5 bases). Germline values: CDR1 DFQATT, CDR2 SNEGSKA (reference sequence). V was cut by 6 bases and J by 2 bases, with 11 bases left in between. The CDR3 sequence is 12 residues long. The CDR3 loop reads CSATGSTYEQYF. CDR3 coding DNA: TGCAGTGCCACGGGATCTACCTACGAGCAGTACTTC.

This clonotype was seen ten or more times. V is TRBV18 and J is TRBJ2-3; TRBD2 might be the D (6 bases). This CDR3 spans 12 amino acids. The germline gives CDR1 KGHSH, CDR2 LQKENI. The CDR3 DNA reads as TGTTCCGGGAGCGGGAGCACAGATACGCAGTATTTT. This gives the protein CSGSGSTDTQYF. Drawing the rest from reference TRBV18 and TRBJ2-3, the complete variable domain is NAGVMQNPRHLVRRRGQEARLRCSPMKGHSHVYWYRQLPEEGLKFMVYLQKENIIDESGMPKERFSAEFPKEGPSILRIQQVVRGDSAAYFCSGSGSTDTQYFGPGTRLTVL.

Ten or more counts support this clonotype. CDR3 loop: CASSYSLVLAASDTQYF. CDR3 sequence (DNA): TGTGCCAGCAGTTACTCCCTCGTGTTGGCAGCGTCAGATACGCAGTATTTT. The rearrangement links TRBV6-2 or TRBV6-3 to TRBJ2-3; D is unclear. V was trimmed by 0 bases and J by 4 bases, leaving 17 bases between them. The germline V gene encodes CDR1 MNHEY and CDR2 SVGEGT. This CDR3 is built from 17 residues.

This clonotype was counted many times. V is TRBV2 and J is TRBJ2-7; D is ambiguous. This CDR3 has 13 residues. The V gene's germline CDR1 is SNHLY and CDR2 FYNNEI. Trimming shortened V by 7 bases and J by 4 bases, and 14 bases separated the two germline ends. This CDR3 is CASTQTIGYEQYF. The CDR3 DNA follows: TGTGCCAGCACCCAAACCATCGGGTACGAGCAGTACTTC.

This clonotype turned up a few times. V is TRBV12-3 or TRBV12-4 and J is TRBJ1-3; D not certain. Trimming pared 10 bases from V and 0 bases from J, leaving 13 bases between. This CDR3 contains 14 residues. The DNA of the CDR3 is TGTGCCACCATCACATTAGACTCTGGAAACACCATATATTTT. As protein: CATITLDSGNTIYF.

This clonotype has only a few counts. This chain links TRBV6-2 or TRBV6-3 with TRBJ1-6; TRBD1 matches at 8 bases. The CDR3 has 15 residues. Trimming took 8 bases from V and 10 from J; bases not matched to a gene: 13. Germline values: CDR1 MNHEY, CDR2 SVGEGT. Written as DNA, the CDR3 is TGTGCCAGCTCCCGAGCGGGGACAGGCGCCTCACCCCTCCACTTT. Translation gives CASSRAGTGASPLHF.

The CDR3 DNA sequence: TGTGCCAGCAGCGTGACTAGTCAGCAGACCCAGTACTTC. It encodes CASSVTSQQTQYF. The chain carries TRBV9 and TRBJ2-5, with a weak D call TRBD2 (6 bases). CDR1 is SGDLS and CDR2 is YYNGEE in the germline V gene. CDR3 length: 13 amino acids. Trimming cost V 2 bases and J 6 bases, with 11 bases left between them.

This rearrangement joins TRBV5-6 to TRBJ2-3; D is perhaps TRBD1 or TRBD2 (5 bases each). The CDR3 is made up of 12 amino acids. The germline V gene has CDR1 SGHDT and CDR2 YYEEEE. V gave up 7 bases and J gave up 4 bases, with 10 bases separating them. The CDR3 nucleotides read TGTGCCAGCGCCGGGGCCCCAGATACGCAGTATTTT. Translating it yields CASAGAPDTQYF.

As concerns this clonotype: Its ends do not fully match the called genes, so a read error is possible. V gene TRBV20-1 combines with J gene TRBJ2-1, with a weak D call TRBD2 (5 bases). The CDR3 has 12 amino acids. In germline, CDR1 is DFQATT, CDR2 SNEGSKA (reference sequence). CDR3 protein: CSTRVPNNEQFF. DNA of the CDR3: TGCAGTACTAGAGTACCGAACAATGAGCAGTTCTTC.

V gene TRBV6-5 combines with J gene TRBJ1-2, with no clear D. The germline V and J ends were trimmed by 2 bases and 4 bases, with 11 bases remaining between them. Germline V gives CDR1 MNHEY, CDR2 SVGAGI. The CDR3 is 14 amino acids. CDR3 loop: CASSYGNGFYGYTF. CDR3 sequence (DNA): TGTGCCAGCAGTTACGGGAACGGGTTCTATGGCTACACCTTC.

The rearrangement uses TRBV7-9 and TRBJ2-6; 8 positions match TRBD1. Germline CDR1 is SEHNR and CDR2 is FQNEAQ (reference sequence). Trimming at V came to 1 base and at J to 2 bases, leaving 7 bases not matched to a gene. The CDR3 totals 18 residues. The CDR3 DNA is TGTGCCAGCAGCTTAGGGACAGGGAAGAGTCCTGGGGCCAACGTCCTGACTTTC. It is translated as CASSLGTGKSPGANVLTF. Together with reference TRBV7-9 and TRBJ2-6, the CDR3 gives the full variable domain: DTGVSQNPRHKITKRGQNVTFRCDPISEHNRLYWYRQTLGQGPEFLTYFQNEAQLEKSRLLSDRFSAERPKGSFSTLEIQRTEQGDSAMYLCASSLGTGKSPGANVLTFGAGSRLTVL.

This clonotype was observed a handful of times. Here the CDR3 DNA reads TGTGCCAGCAGTGATACTGCAGCAACTAATGAAAAACTGTTTTTT. Amino acids: CASSDTAATNEKLFF. The rearrangement uses TRBV2 and TRBJ1-4; no reliable D call. The germline V gene encodes CDR1 SNHLY and CDR2 FYNNEI. This CDR3 comprises 15 residues. The V gene lost 3 bases and the J gene lost 0 bases, with 8 bases spanning the gap.

The chain links TRBV12-3 or TRBV12-4 to TRBJ2-3; the D is unclear. With 3 bases removed from V and 2 bases from J, the gap between germline ends came to 6 bases. The CDR3 has 13 amino acids. The CDR3 bases are TGTGCCAGCAGTTTCCGGATCACAGATACGCAGTATTTT. Amino acid sequence: CASSFRITDTQYF.

The rearrangement uses TRBV9 and TRBJ2-2, with 7 positions matching TRBD2. V shed 2 bases and J 4 bases; nucleotides not matched to a gene: 8. Looked up from germline, CDR1 is SGDLS and CDR2 is YYNGEE. The CDR3 is made up of 16 amino acids. The CDR3 loop is CASSVAAGRATGELFF. The CDR3 region has the DNA TGTGCCAGCAGCGTTGCGGCTGGGAGGGCCACCGGGGAGCTGTTTTTT. The whole variable domain, remainder taken from reference TRBV9 and TRBJ2-2, is DSGVTQTPKHLITATGQRVTLRCSPRSGDLSVYWYQQSLDQGLQFLIQYYNGEERAKGNILERFSAQQFPDLHSELNLSSLELGDSALYFCASSVAAGRATGELFFGEGSRLTVL.

The rearrangement links TRBV6-5 to TRBJ1-1, with D perhaps TRBD1 (5 bases). This CDR3 comprises 15 residues. CDR1 MNHEY and CDR2 SVGAGI come from the germline V gene. V shed 0 bases and J shed 1 base, with 9 bases lying between them. For the CDR3, the DNA is TGTGCCAGCAGTTACTCGGGAGGGGAGAACACTGAAGCTTTCTTT. Amino acids: CASSYSGGENTEAFF.